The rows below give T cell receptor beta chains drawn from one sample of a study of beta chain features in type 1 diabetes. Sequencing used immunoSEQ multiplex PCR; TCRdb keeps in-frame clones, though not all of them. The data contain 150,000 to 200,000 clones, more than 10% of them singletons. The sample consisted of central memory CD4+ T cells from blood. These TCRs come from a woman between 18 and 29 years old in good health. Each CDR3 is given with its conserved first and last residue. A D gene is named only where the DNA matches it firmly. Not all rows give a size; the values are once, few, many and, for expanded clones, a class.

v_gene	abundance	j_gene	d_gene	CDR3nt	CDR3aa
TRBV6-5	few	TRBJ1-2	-	TGTGCCAGCAGTTACGACTCGCACCAGAACTATGGCTACACCTTC	CASSYDSHQNYGYTF
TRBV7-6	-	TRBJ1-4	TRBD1	TGTGCCAGCAGCTTGACAGGGTTTTTTGAAAAACTGTTTTTT	CASSLTGFFEKLFF
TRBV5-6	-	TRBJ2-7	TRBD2	TGTGCCAGCAGCTTGGGACTAGCAGGCTCCTACGAGCAGTACTTC	CASSLGLAGSYEQYF
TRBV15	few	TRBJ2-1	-	TGTGCCACCAGCAGAGATCAGGGATTCCATGAGCAGTTCTTC	CATSRDQGFHEQFF
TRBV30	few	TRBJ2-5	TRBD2	TGTGCCTGGAGTAGCGGGACCCAATCCCGGGCCCAGTACTTC	CAWSSGTQSRAQYF
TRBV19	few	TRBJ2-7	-	TGTGCCAGTAGTATATCACGGGGGGCGAGCTCCTACGAGCAGTACTTC	CASSISRGASSYEQYF
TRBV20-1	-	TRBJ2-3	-	TGCAGTGCGAACAGGGTAGATACGCAGTATTTT	CSANRVDTQYF
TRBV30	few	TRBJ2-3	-	TGTGCCTGGAGTGTACCGCGGGGCAGCACAGATACGCAGTATTTT	CAWSVPRGSTDTQYF
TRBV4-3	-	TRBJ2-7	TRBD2	TGCGCCAGCAGCCCCCGCCGGCGGGAGGGTTACTACGAGCAGTACTTC	CASSPRRREGYYEQYF
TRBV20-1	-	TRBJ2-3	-	TGCAGTGCCCCTTTAACCCAGACGCAGTATTTT	CSAPLTQTQYF
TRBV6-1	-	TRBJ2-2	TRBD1	TGTGCCAGCAGCAGGGGACAGGGGTTCACCGGGGAGCTGTTTTTT	CASSRGQGFTGELFF
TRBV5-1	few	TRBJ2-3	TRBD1	TGCGCCAGCAGCCCCGGACAGGCTAGCACAGATACGCAGTATTTT	CASSPGQASTDTQYF
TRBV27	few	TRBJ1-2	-	TGTGCCAGCAGTTCCCCGGGGGGCTATGGCTACACCTTC	CASSSPGGYGYTF
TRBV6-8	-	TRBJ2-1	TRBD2	TGTGCCAGCGGCCCGCTAGCGGGAGTTTTGGATGAGCAGTTCTTC	CASGPLAGVLDEQFF
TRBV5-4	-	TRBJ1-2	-	TGTGCCAGCAGCTTGAGGGGCCTAGAGAAAGGCTACACCTTC	CASSLRGLEKGYTF
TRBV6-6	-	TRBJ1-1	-	TGTGCCAGCACCGTAGTTGAGGGGGGGAAAGCTTTCTTT	CASTVVEGGKAFF
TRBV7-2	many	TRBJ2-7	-	TGTGCCAGCAGCTTGAGTAGCACCTCCTACGAGCAGTACTTC	CASSLSSTSYEQYF
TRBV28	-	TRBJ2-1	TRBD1	TGTGCCAGCAGTTTATATGGGACAGGGTGGTTCAATGAGCAGTTCTTC	CASSLYGTGWFNEQFF
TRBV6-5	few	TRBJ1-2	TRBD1	TGTGCCAGCAGCCTAGACAGGGCTTATGGCTACACCTTC	CASSLDRAYGYTF
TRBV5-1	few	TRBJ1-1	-	TGCGCCAGCAGCTTGTCGGGGATTTCGAACACTGAAGCTTTCTTT	CASSLSGISNTEAFF
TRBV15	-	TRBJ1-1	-	TGTGCCACCAGCAGAGAACGGTACACTGAAGCTTTCTTT	CATSRERYTEAFF
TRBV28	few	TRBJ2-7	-	TGTGCCAGCAGCCGAAACACCGAGCAGTACTTC	CASSRNTEQYF
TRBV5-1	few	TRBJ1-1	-	TGCGCCAGCCGCCCTGGACAGACGAACACTGAAGCTTTCTTT	CASRPGQTNTEAFF
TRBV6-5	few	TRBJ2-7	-	TGTGCCAGCAATACTGGAGCCTCCTACGAGCAGTACTTC	CASNTGASYEQYF
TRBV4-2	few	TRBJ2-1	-	TGTGCCAGCAGCCAAGATGTGTTTAGTGAGCAGTTCTTC	CASSQDVFSEQFF
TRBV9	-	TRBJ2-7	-	TGTGCCAGCAGTGGCCAAGTATCCGGGGGCTACGAGCAGTACTTC	CASSGQVSGGYEQYF
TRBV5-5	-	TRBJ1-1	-	TGTGCCAGCAGCTTAGTCGAACTAAACACTGAAGCTTTCTTT	CASSLVELNTEAFF
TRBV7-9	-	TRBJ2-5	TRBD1	TGTGCCAGCAGCGCGGGGGCGTCGACAGGGGGGATCCAAGAGACCCAGTACTTC	CASSAGASTGGIQETQYF
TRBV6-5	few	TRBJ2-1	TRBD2	TGTGCCAGCAGTTACTTAGCGGGAGAGGTGTACAATGAGCAGTTCTTC	CASSYLAGEVYNEQFF
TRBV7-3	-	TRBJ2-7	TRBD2	TGTGCCAGCACCCACGGACTAGCGGATACTACCTACGAGCAGTACTTC	CASTHGLADTTYEQYF
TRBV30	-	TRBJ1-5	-	TGTGCCTACTCGCGGGACAGCAATCAGCCCCAGCATTTT	CAYSRDSNQPQHF
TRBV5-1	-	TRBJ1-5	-	TGCGCCAGCAGCTTGGGACAGACCAATCAGCCCCAGCATTTT	CASSLGQTNQPQHF
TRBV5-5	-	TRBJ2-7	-	TGTGCCAGCAGCTTGCAAGGCAGGGCCGACGAGCAGTACTTC	CASSLQGRADEQYF
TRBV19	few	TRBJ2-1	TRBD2	TGTGCCAGTAGTACTTTAGCGGGAGGGCTCTACAATGAGCAGTTCTTC	CASSTLAGGLYNEQFF
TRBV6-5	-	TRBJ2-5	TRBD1	TGTGCCAGCAGTGGACAGGGAGGAGAGACCCAGTACTTC	CASSGQGGETQYF
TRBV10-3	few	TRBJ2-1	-	TGTGCCATCAGTGAGTCGAGGAATGAGCAGTTCTTC	CAISESRNEQFF
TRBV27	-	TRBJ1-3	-	TGTGCCAGCAGTAATAACAGGGCTGGAAACACCATATATTTT	CASSNNRAGNTIYF
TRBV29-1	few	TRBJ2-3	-	TGCAGCTCCACCGGGGGCACAGATACGCAGTATTTT	CSSTGGTDTQYF
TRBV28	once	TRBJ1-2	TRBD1	TGTGCCAGCAGTCCTTGGGGGACAGGGGCGATTGGCTACACCTTC	CASSPWGTGAIGYTF
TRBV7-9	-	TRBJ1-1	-	TGTGCCAGCAGCTTCGGGACACAGAACACTGAAGCTTTCTTT	CASSFGTQNTEAFF
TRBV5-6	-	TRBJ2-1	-	TGTGCCAGCAGCACCGTACAGGGCTTCTCCTACAATGAGCAGTTCTTC	CASSTVQGFSYNEQFF
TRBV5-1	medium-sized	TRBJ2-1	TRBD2	TGCGCCAGCAGCTTGGAGCGGGGGCTGAATGAGCAGTTCTTC	CASSLERGLNEQFF
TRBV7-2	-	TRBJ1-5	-	TGTGCCAGCAGCATCGGGGGGGGACGGGGCAATCAGCCCCAGCATTTT	CASSIGGGRGNQPQHF
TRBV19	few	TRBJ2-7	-	TGTGCCAGTAGCCTAGACAGGCGCTACGAGCAGTACTTC	CASSLDRRYEQYF
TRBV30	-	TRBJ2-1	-	TGTGCCCGGTCAACAGAGAGTCATGAGCAGTTCTTC	CARSTESHEQFF
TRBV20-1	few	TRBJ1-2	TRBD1	TGCAGTGCTACCAGACAGGGTAGCTACACCTTC	CSATRQGSYTF
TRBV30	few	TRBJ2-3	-	TGTGCCTGGACTATGTCCGCAGATACGCAGTATTTT	CAWTMSADTQYF
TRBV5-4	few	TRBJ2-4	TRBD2	TGTGCCAGCAGCCCGACTAGCGGAATAGCCAAAAACATTCAGTACTTC	CASSPTSGIAKNIQYF
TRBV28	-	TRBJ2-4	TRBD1	TGTGCCAGCACAAATGACAGGGGGCCCGCCAAAAACATTCAGTACTTC	CASTNDRGPAKNIQYF
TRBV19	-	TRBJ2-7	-	TGTGCCAGTAGTACCCACGGGACACCTCATCGCGAGCAGTACTTC	CASSTHGTPHREQYF
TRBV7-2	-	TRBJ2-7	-	TGTGCCAGCAGCTTTGACAGGAGCTACGAGCAGTACTTC	CASSFDRSYEQYF
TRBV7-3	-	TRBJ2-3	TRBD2	TGTGCCAGCAGCTTATTAGCGTATAGGGCTAGCGGGCGGGGGACAGATACGCAGTATTTT	CASSLLAYRASGRGTDTQYF
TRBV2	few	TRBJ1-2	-	TGTGCCAGCATCCTGGAAACAGGGAGTCACTATGGCTACACCTTC	CASILETGSHYGYTF
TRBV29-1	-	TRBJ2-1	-	TGCAGCGTTCGAGACAATGAGCAGTTCTTC	CSVRDNEQFF
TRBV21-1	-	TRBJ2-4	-	TGTGCCAGCAGCAAAGGGGGAGACTTCAAAAACATTCAGTACTTC	CASSKGGDFKNIQYF